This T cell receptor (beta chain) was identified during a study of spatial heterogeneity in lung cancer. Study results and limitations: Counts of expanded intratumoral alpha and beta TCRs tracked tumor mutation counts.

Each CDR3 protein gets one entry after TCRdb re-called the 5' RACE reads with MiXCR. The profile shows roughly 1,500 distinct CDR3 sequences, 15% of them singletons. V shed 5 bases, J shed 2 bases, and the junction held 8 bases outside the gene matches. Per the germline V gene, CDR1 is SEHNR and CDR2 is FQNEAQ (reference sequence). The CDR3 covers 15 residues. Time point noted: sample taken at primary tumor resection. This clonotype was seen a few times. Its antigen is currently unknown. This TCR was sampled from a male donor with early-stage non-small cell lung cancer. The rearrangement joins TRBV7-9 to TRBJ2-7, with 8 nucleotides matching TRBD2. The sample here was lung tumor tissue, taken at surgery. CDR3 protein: CASSLQRGPAYEQYF. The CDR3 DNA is TGTGCCAGCAGCCTTCAGCGGGGGCCCGCCTACGAGCAGTACTTC.